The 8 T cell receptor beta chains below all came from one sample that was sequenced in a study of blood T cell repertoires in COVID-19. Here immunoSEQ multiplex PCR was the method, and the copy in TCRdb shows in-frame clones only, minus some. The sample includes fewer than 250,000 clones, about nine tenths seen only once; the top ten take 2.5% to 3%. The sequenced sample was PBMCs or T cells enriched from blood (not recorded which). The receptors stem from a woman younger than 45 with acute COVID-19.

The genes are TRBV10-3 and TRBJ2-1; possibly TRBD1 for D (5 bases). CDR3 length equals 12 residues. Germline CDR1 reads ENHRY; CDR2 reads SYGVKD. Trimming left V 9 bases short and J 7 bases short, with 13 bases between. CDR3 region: CAIRQPGNEQFF. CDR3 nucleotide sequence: TGTGCCATTCGACAGCCCGGGAATGAGCAGTTCTTC.

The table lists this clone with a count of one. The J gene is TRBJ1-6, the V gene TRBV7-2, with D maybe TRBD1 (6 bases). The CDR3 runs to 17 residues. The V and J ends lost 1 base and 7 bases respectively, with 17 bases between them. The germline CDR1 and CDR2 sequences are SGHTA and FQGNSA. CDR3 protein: CASSLGQVRSGNSPLHF. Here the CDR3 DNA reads TGTGCCAGCAGCTTAGGACAGGTTCGGTCCGGGAATTCACCCCTCCACTTT.

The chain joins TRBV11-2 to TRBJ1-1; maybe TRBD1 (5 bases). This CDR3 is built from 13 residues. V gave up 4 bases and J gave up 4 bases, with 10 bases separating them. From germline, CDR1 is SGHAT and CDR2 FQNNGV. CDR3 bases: TGTGCCAGCAGCTCCCAAAGGGGCACTGAAGCTTTCTTT. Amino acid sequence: CASSSQRGTEAFF.

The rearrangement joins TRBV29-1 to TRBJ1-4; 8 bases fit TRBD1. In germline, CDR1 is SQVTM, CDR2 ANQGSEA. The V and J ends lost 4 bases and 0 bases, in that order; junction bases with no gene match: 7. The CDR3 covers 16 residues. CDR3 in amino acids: CSVGDRSLTTNEKLFF. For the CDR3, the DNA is TGCAGCGTTGGGGACAGGAGCTTGACAACTAATGAAAAACTGTTTTTT.

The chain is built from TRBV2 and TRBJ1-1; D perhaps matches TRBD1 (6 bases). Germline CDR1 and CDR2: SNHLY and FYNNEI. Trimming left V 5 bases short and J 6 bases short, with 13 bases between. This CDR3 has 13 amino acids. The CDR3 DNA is TGTGCCAGCAGTCAACAGGGTAGCGCTGAAGCTTTCTTT. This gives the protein CASSQQGSAEAFF.

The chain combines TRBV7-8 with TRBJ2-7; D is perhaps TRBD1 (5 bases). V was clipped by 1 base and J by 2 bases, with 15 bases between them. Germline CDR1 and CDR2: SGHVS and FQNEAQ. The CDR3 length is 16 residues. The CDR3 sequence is CASSLGVFGATYEQYF. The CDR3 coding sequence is TGTGCCAGCAGCTTAGGAGTATTTGGGGCGACCTACGAGCAGTACTTC.

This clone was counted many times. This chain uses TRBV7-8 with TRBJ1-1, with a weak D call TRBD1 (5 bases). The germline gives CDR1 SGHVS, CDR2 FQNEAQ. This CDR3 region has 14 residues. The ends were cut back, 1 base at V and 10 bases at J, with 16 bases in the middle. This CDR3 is CASSLERGHPGAFF. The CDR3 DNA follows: TGTGCCAGCAGCTTAGAAAGGGGCCACCCGGGAGCTTTCTTT.

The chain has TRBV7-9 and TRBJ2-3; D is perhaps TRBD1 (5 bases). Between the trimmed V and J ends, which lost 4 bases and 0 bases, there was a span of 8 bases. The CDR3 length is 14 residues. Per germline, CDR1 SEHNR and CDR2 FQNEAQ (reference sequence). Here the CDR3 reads CASSWRQSTDTQYF. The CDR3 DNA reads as TGTGCCAGCAGCTGGAGACAGAGCACAGATACGCAGTATTTT.